The clone carrying this T cell receptor beta chain is classed as medium-sized. The target antigen is unknown. The V end lost 0 bases, the J end lost 5 bases, and 10 bases lay between the germline ends. From germline, CDR1 is MNHEY and CDR2 SVGAGI. This CDR3 has 14 residues. These data belong to a study of a mutant IDH1 vaccine in newly diagnosed glioma. In the study overall: Of the patients given treatment, around 60% were male and about 38% were female, and a mean age of roughly 40 years was recorded. The earlier regimen, radiotherapy, temozolomide, or both, was most often both.

Noted time point: week 11, during vaccination. Each dose delivered 300 ug of mutant IDH1 20-mer peptide subcutaneously with imiquimod. Data came from immunoSEQ multiplex PCR; TCRdb stores just in-frame clones and leaves some out. The repertoire has about 110,000 clones, about nine tenths of them found once; the top ten carry 0.5% to 0.65%. The TCR originated in a woman aged 50 to 65 with glioma. V and J are TRBV6-5 and TRBJ1-1, with D tentatively TRBD1 (5 bases). The sample consisted of PBMCs, taken from a glioma patient whose treatment included an IDH1 peptide vaccine. CDR3 DNA sequence: TGTGCCAGCAGTTACTCGACGGGGGGAACTGAAGCTTTCTTT. Its translation: CASSYSTGGTEAFF.